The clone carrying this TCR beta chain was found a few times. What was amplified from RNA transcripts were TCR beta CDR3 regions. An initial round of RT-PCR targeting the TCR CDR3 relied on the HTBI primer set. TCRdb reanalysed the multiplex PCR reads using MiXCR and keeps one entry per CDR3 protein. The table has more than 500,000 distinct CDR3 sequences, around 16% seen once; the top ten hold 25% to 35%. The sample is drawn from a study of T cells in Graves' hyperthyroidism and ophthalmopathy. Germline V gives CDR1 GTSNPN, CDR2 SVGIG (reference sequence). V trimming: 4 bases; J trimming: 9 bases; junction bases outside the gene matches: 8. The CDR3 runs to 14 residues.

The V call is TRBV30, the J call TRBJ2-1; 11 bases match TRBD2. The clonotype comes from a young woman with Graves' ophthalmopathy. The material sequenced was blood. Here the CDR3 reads CAWKGTSGSGEQFF. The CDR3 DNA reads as TGTGCCTGGAAAGGAACTAGCGGGAGTGGTGAGCAGTTCTTC.